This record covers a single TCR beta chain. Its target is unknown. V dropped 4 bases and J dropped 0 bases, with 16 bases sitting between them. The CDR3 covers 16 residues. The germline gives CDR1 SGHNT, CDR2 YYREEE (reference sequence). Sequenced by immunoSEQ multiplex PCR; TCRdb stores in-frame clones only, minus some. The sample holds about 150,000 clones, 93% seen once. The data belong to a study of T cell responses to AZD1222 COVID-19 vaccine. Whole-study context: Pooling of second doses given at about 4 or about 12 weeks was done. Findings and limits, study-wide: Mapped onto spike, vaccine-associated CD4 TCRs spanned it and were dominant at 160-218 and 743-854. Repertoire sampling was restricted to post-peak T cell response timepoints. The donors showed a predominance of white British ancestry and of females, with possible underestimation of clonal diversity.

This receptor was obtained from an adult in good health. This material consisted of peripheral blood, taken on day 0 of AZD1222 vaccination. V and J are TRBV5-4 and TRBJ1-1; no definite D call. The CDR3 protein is CASSPRTATMNTEAFF. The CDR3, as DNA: TGTGCCAGCAGCCCCCGGACTGCGACTATGAACACTGAAGCTTTCTTT.